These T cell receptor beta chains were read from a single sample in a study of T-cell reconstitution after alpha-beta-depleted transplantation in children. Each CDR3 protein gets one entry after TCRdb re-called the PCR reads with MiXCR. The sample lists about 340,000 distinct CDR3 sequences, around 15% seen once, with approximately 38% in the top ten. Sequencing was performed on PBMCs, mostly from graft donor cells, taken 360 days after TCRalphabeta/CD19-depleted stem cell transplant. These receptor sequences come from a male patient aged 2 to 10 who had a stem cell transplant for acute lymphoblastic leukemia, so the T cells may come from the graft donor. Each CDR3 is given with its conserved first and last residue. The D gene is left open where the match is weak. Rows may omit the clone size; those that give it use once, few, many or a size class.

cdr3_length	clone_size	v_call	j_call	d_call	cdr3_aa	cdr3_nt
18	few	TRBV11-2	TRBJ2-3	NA	CASGPGFWTGIHTDTQYF	TGTGCCAGCGGCCCGGGCTTTTGGACGGGAATACACACAGATACGCAGTATTTT
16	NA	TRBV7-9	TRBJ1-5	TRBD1	CASSPGGLYSNQPQHF	TGTGCCAGCAGTCCAGGGGGCCTTTATAGCAATCAGCCCCAGCATTTT
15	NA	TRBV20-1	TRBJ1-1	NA	CSAQIARRSNTEAFF	TGCAGTGCCCAAATAGCTAGGAGATCGAACACTGAAGCTTTCTTT
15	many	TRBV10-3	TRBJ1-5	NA	CAISESTLSNQPQHF	TGTGCCATCAGTGAGTCGACTCTTAGCAATCAGCCCCAGCATTTT
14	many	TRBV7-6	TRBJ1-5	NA	CASSLGGPNQPQHF	TGTGCCAGCAGCTTAGGAGGACCCAATCAGCCCCAGCATTTT
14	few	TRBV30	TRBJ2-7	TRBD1	CAWSYRTGEYEQYF	TGTGCCTGGAGTTACAGGACAGGGGAGTACGAGCAGTACTTC
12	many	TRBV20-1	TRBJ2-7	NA	CSARAPTHEQYF	TGCAGTGCTAGAGCCCCAACCCACGAGCAGTACTTC
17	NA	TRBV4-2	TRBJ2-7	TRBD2	CASSPREFAVLTYEQYF	TGTGCCAGCAGCCCGCGGGAGTTCGCGGTTCTTACCTACGAGCAGTACTTC
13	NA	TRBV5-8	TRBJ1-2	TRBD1	CASSAKQGYGYTF	TGTGCCAGCAGCGCCAAACAGGGGTATGGCTACACCTTC
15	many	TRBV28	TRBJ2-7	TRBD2	CASSSLLAEGYEQYF	TGTGCCAGCAGTTCGCTACTAGCGGAAGGCTACGAGCAGTACTTC
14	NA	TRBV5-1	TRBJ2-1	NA	CASSLMGTNNEQFF	TGCGCCAGCAGCTTGATGGGGACAAATAATGAGCAGTTCTTC
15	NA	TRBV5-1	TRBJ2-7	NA	CASSREGSGPYEQYF	TGCGCCAGCAGTCGTGAGGGGAGTGGCCCCTACGAGCAGTACTTC
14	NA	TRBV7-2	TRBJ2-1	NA	CASSLDLPYNEQFF	TGTGCCAGCAGCTTGGACTTACCTTACAATGAGCAGTTCTTC
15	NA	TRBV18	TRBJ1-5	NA	CASSPKDSYDQPQHF	TGTGCCAGCTCACCAAAGGACAGCTACGATCAGCCCCAGCATTTT
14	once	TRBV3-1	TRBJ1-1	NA	CASSPRLLNTEAFF	TGTGCCAGCAGCCCGCGTCTACTGAACACTGAAGCTTTCTTT
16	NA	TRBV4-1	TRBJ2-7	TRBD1	CASSQDVWTGTYEQYF	TGCGCCAGCAGCCAAGATGTTTGGACAGGGACCTACGAGCAGTACTTC
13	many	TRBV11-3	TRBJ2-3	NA	CASSLDYTDTQYF	TGTGCCAGCAGCCTCGACTACACAGATACGCAGTATTTT
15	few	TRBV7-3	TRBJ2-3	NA	CASSLSDSSTDTQYF	TGTGCCAGCAGCTTATCGGACAGTAGCACAGATACGCAGTATTTT
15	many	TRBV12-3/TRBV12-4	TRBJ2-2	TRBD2	CASSPRLAGGGELFF	TGTGCCAGCAGTCCCCGACTAGCGGGAGGCGGGGAGCTGTTTTTT
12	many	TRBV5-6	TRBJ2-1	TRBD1	CASSSTGIEQFF	TGTGCCAGCAGCTCGACAGGGATTGAGCAGTTCTTC
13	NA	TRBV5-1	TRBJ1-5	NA	CASMGHFIQPQHF	TGCGCCAGCATGGGTCACTTTATTCAGCCCCAGCATTTT
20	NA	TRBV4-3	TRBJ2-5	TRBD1	CASSQDGWKTGENVQETQYF	TGCGCCAGCAGCCAAGACGGCTGGAAAACAGGGGAGAATGTACAAGAGACCCAGTACTTC
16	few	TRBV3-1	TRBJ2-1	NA	CASSFQPRRRYNEQFF	TGTGCCAGCAGCTTTCAGCCCCGTCGACGATACAATGAGCAGTTCTTC
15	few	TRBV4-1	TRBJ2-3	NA	CASSQGHPGGDTQYF	TGCGCCAGCAGCCAAGGGCACCCCGGGGGAGATACGCAGTATTTT
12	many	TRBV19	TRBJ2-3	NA	CASSIGTDTQYF	TGTGCCAGTAGTATTGGGACAGATACGCAGTATTTT
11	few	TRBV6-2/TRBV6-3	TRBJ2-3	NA	CASSNTDTQYF	TGTGCCAGCAGCAATACAGATACGCAGTATTTT
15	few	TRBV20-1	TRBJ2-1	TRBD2	CSARPSGRAYNEQFF	TGCAGTGCTAGACCCAGCGGGAGGGCCTACAATGAGCAGTTCTTC
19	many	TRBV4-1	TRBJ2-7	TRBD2	CASSQAMGLAGALPYEQYF	TGCGCCAGCAGCCAGGCTATGGGACTAGCGGGAGCGCTCCCCTACGAGCAGTACTTC
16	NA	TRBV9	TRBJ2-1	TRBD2	CASSVGAGGVYNEQFF	TGTGCCAGCAGCGTAGGGGCGGGAGGGGTTTACAATGAGCAGTTCTTC
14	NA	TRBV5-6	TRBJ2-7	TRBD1	CASSTGQGVYEQYF	TGTGCCAGCAGCACGGGACAGGGGGTTTACGAGCAGTACTTC
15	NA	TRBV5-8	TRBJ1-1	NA	CASSLAVGSGVETFF	TGTGCCAGCAGCTTGGCGGTGGGATCGGGAGTTGAGACTTTCTTT
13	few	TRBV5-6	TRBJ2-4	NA	CASSSTGRDIQYF	TGTGCCAGCAGCTCGACAGGGAGGGACATTCAGTACTTC
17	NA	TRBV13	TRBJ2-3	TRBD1	CASSLLPTGRSTDTQYF	TGTGCCAGCAGCCTCCTCCCGACAGGGAGAAGCACAGATACGCAGTATTTT
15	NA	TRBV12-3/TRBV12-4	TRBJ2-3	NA	CASSLVPYGPDTQYF	TGTGCCAGCAGTTTAGTACCCTACGGTCCAGATACGCAGTATTTT
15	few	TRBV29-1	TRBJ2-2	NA	CSVEGPAGGTGELFF	TGCAGCGTTGAAGGCCCTGCCGGGGGCACCGGGGAGCTGTTTTTT
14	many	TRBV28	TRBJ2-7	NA	CASQKRWRVDEQYF	TGTGCCAGCCAAAAGAGGTGGAGGGTCGACGAGCAGTACTTC
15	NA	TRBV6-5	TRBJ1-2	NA	CASSYAPDRFDGYTF	TGTGCCAGCAGTTATGCCCCCGACAGGTTCGATGGCTACACCTTC
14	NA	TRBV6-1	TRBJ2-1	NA	CASLPWKHYNEQFF	TGTGCCAGCCTCCCGTGGAAACACTACAATGAGCAGTTCTTC
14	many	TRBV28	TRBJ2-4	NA	CASSTPGPKNIQYF	TGTGCCAGCAGTACCCCAGGGCCCAAAAACATTCAGTACTTC
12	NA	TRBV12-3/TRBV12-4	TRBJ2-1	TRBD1	CASSQTGTIGFF	TGTGCCAGCAGCCAGACAGGGACGATTGGGTTCTTC
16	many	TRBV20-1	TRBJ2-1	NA	CSASLWDKITYNEQFF	TGCAGTGCTAGTCTCTGGGACAAGATTACCTACAATGAGCAGTTCTTC
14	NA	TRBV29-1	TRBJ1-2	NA	CSVEGEGSNYGYTF	TGCAGCGTTGAGGGGGAGGGCTCTAACTATGGCTACACCTTC
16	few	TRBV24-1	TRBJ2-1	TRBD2	CATRERQAGVNNEQFF	TGTGCCACCAGGGAACGCCAAGCGGGAGTCAACAATGAGCAGTTCTTC
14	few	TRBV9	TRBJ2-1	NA	CASSVAGDANEQFF	TGTGCCAGCAGCGTAGCAGGGGATGCTAATGAGCAGTTCTTC
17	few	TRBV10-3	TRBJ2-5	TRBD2	CAISEGLAEPSQETQYF	TGTGCCATCAGCGAGGGACTAGCGGAGCCCTCCCAAGAGACCCAGTACTTC
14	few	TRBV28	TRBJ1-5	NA	CASSFGTRAQPQHF	TGTGCCAGCAGTTTTGGGACTAGGGCTCAGCCCCAGCATTTT
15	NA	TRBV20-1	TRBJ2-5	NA	CSARPYRASQETQYF	TGCAGTGCTAGGCCCTACCGAGCGTCCCAAGAGACCCAGTACTTC
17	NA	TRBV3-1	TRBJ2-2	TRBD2	CASSQTSLAGGAGELFF	TGTGCCAGCAGCCAAACGTCTCTAGCGGGAGGGGCCGGGGAGCTGTTTTTT
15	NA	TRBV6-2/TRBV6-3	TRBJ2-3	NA	CASSYGLPTTDTQYF	TGTGCCAGCAGTTACGGACTCCCTACAACAGATACGCAGTATTTT
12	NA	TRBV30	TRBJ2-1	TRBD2	CAWTSGTSVEFF	TGTGCCTGGACGTCCGGGACTAGCGTGGAGTTCTTC
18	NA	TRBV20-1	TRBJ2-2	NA	CSARDQERRTANTGELFF	TGCAGTGCTAGAGATCAGGAGCGGCGCACTGCGAACACCGGGGAGCTGTTTTTT